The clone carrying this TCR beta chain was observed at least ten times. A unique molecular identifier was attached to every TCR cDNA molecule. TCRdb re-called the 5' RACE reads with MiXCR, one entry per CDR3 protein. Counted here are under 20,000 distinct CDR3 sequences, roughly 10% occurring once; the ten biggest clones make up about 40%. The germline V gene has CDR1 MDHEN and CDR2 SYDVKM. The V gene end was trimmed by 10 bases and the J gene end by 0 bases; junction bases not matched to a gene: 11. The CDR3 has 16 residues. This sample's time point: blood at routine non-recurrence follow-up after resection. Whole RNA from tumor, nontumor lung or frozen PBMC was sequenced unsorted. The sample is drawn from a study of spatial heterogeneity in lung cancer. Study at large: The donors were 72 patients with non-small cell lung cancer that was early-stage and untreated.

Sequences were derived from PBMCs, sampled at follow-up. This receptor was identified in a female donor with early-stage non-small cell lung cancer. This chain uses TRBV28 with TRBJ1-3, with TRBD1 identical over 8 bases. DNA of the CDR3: TGTGCCACCTTCACCCAGGGGGCGGGCTCTGGAAACACCATATATTTT. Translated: CATFTQGAGSGNTIYF.